A single sample is the source of the 14 T cell receptor beta chains below, sequenced in a study of T cells in Graves' hyperthyroidism and ophthalmopathy. Template material for amplifying TCR beta CDR3 regions consisted of RNA transcripts. The TCR CDR3 first-round RT-PCR relied on the HTBI primer set. TCRdb called the multiplex PCR reads again in MiXCR, with one record for every CDR3 protein. The sample holds approximately 400,000 distinct CDR3 sequences, 13% to 15% seen once. The source material was blood. Receptors were obtained from a woman in her twenties or thirties with Graves' ophthalmopathy.

Points on this clonotype: A read error may be the cause here, since a much bigger clone is one base away. This likely comes from a read error, as the CDR3 has no conserved phenylalanine or tryptophan at its end. The CDR3 reads CASSLTGLDQPQHL. For the CDR3, the DNA is TGTGCCAGCAGCCTTACAGGGCTCGATCAGCCCCAGCATCTT. J is TRBJ1-5 and V is TRBV14, with a possible D match to TRBD1 (6 bases). V gave up 4 bases and J gave up 5 bases, with 12 bases separating them. The V gene's germline CDR1 is SGHDN and CDR2 FVKESK. This CDR3 comprises 14 residues.

V and J are TRBV9 and TRBJ2-5, with TRBD1 as a possible D gene (6 bases). CDR1 and CDR2 from the germline V gene are SGDLS and YYNGEE. V gave up 0 bases and J gave up 2 bases, with 8 bases separating them. This CDR3 region has 14 residues. CDR3 residues: CASSVATGQETQYF. The CDR3 bases are TGTGCCAGCAGCGTAGCTACAGGGCAAGAGACCCAGTACTTC. Supplemented by reference TRBV9 and TRBJ2-5, the full variable domain reads DSGVTQTPKHLITATGQRVTLRCSPRSGDLSVYWYQQSLDQGLQFLIQYYNGEERAKGNILERFSAQQFPDLHSELNLSSLELGDSALYFCASSVATGQETQYFGPGTRLLVL.

This clonotype was recorded at least ten times. The chain combines TRBV7-8 with TRBJ2-3, with D perhaps TRBD1 (6 bases). Germline CDR1 reads SGHVS; CDR2 reads FQNEAQ. The CDR3 extends over 15 amino acids. Deletions cut 5 bases from V and 3 bases from J, with 15 bases between. The CDR3 spells CASSPGQTVTDTQYF. CDR3 coding DNA: TGTGCCAGCAGCCCTGGACAGACGGTTACAGATACGCAGTATTTT. Drawing the rest from reference TRBV7-8 and TRBJ2-3, the complete variable domain is GAGVSQSPRYKVAKRGQDVALRCDPISGHVSLFWYQQALGQGPEFLTYFQNEAQLDKSGLPSDRFFAERPEGSVSTLKIQRTQQEDSAVYLCASSPGQTVTDTQYFGPGTRLTVL.

This clonotype was recorded at least ten times. The genes are TRBV18 and TRBJ1-1; no definite D call. The ends were cut back, 5 bases at V and 3 bases at J, with 7 bases in the middle. The CDR3 loop spans 12 amino acids. CDR1 is KGHSH, CDR2 LQKENI, per germline. The CDR3 nucleotides are TGTGCCAGCTCAAAGGGAGACACTGAAGCTTTCTTT. This gives the protein CASSKGDTEAFF.

This clonotype has more than one count but fewer than ten. This rearrangement joins TRBV6-1 to TRBJ2-5; 8 positions agree with TRBD1. The CDR3 has 13 amino acids. CDR1 MNHNS and CDR2 SASEGT come from the germline V gene. Trimming cost V 6 bases and J 7 bases; bases outside gene matches: 7. This CDR3 reads CASRDRARGTQYF. The CDR3 DNA is TGTGCCAGCAGGGACAGGGCCCGGGGGACCCAGTACTTC.

The table lists this clonotype with many counts. The rearrangement uses TRBV2 and TRBJ1-6; D call uncertain. Looked up from germline, CDR1 is SNHLY and CDR2 is FYNNEI. The CDR3 runs to 14 residues. V shed 3 bases and J shed 6 bases, with 9 bases lying between them. As DNA, the CDR3 is TGTGCCAGCAGTGAGACATCGGGTAATTCACCCCTCCACTTT. It specifies CASSETSGNSPLHF.

This clonotype was detected many times. V usage is TRBV7-2 and J usage is TRBJ2-1; D is ambiguous. The CDR3 is 13 residues long. The germline V gene encodes CDR1 SGHTA and CDR2 FQGNSA. Trimming stripped 3 bases from V and 3 bases from J, with 6 bases between. The CDR3: CASSFSSYNEQFF. DNA for the CDR3: TGTGCCAGCAGCTTCTCTAGCTACAATGAGCAGTTCTTC.

This clonotype was seen at least ten times. The chain combines TRBV7-3 with TRBJ1-1; D perhaps matches TRBD1 (5 bases). CDR1 and CDR2 (germline): SGHTA, FQGTGA. V was cut by 5 bases and J by 8 bases, with 18 bases left in between. The CDR3 has 14 amino acids. The DNA of the CDR3 is TGTGCCAGCAGCCTCTTGGGACCGACAGACGAAGCTTTCTTT. Its translation: CASSLLGPTDEAFF.

This clonotype has ten or more counts. The chain is built from TRBV18 and TRBJ2-7; 8 bases are shared with TRBD2. The ends lost 6 bases at V and 7 bases at J; junction bases unmatched: 8. CDR3 size: 13 residues. In germline, CDR1 is KGHSH, CDR2 LQKENI. CDR3 sequence: CASSGGLETEQYF. Written as DNA, the CDR3 is TGTGCCAGCTCCGGGGGACTAGAAACGGAGCAGTACTTC.

This clonotype was counted a few times. The V and J genes are TRBV3-1 and TRBJ2-6; D may be TRBD2 (5 bases). Between the trimmed V and J ends, which lost 4 bases and 2 bases, there was a span of 12 bases. The CDR3 spans 16 residues. Germline V CDR1 and CDR2: LGHDT, YNNKEL (reference sequence). In nucleotides, the CDR3 is TGTGCCAGCAGCCCGTCGAGGGCTCCTGGGGCCAACGTCCTGACTTTC. Its translation: CASSPSRAPGANVLTF.

Ten or more counts support this clonotype. V gene TRBV6-6 combines with J gene TRBJ2-1; D might be TRBD1 or TRBD2, each matching 5 bases. Germline values: CDR1 MNHNY, CDR2 SVGAGI (reference sequence). The V end lost 1 base, the J end lost 8 bases, and 21 bases lay between the germline ends. The CDR3 is 17 amino acids. The chain's CDR3 is CASSYWAIGGGSDEQFF. CDR3 DNA: TGTGCCAGCAGTTACTGGGCCATTGGGGGTGGTTCGGATGAGCAGTTCTTC.

This clonotype was picked up a small number of times. One base away lies a much larger clone, so this may be a sequencing read error. The rearrangement joins TRBV25-1 to TRBJ1-1, with 9 bases lining up with TRBD1. V lost 5 bases to trimming and J lost 4 bases; unmatched junction nucleotides: 2. CDR1 MGHDK and CDR2 SYGVNS come from the germline V gene. This CDR3 is 13 amino acids long. Written as DNA, the CDR3 is TGTGCCAGCAGTATGACAGGGGGCACTGAAGCTTTCTTT. Its translation is CASSMTGGTEAFF.

The CDR3: CASSLGDSSLNYGYTF. The CDR3 coding sequence is TGTGCCAGCAGCTTGGGGGACAGTTCGCTCAACTATGGCTACACCTTC. The gene calls are TRBV7-8 and TRBJ1-2; 7 bases are a match to TRBD1. The germline V gene has CDR1 SGHVS and CDR2 FQNEAQ. J gave up 2 bases and V 3 bases, and 9 bases lay outside the gene matches. The CDR3 consists of 16 residues. Together with reference TRBV7-8 and TRBJ1-2, the CDR3 gives the full variable domain: GAGVSQSPRYKVAKRGQDVALRCDPISGHVSLFWYQQALGQGPEFLTYFQNEAQLDKSGLPSDRFFAERPEGSVSTLKIQRTQQEDSAVYLCASSLGDSSLNYGYTFGSGTRLTVV.

This clonotype occurred many times. This sequence joins TRBV20-1 and TRBJ1-6; TRBD1 matches at 12 bases. Germline V gene lookup returns CDR1 DFQATT and CDR2 SNEGSKA (reference sequence). This CDR3 has 15 residues. V lost 4 bases and J lost 9; bases outside the gene matches: 7. Written as DNA, the CDR3 is TGCAGTGCTACATCCGGGACAGGGGGCTTTTCACCCCTCCACTTT. Translation: CSATSGTGGFSPLHF.